This entry describes one T cell receptor (beta chain). Its antigen is unknown. Vbeta (60) and Jbeta (13) primers were used in the PCR. Per the authors' pipeline: A later analysis counted around 74 million unique TCR beta chains, around 10 million shared. Method: immunoSEQ multiplex PCR; TCRdb's copy keeps in-frame clones and lacks some. V and J calls and clone size come straight from that table; D and trimming were deduced from the DNA. The sample holds 150,000 to 200,000 clones, around four fifths seen once. The CDR3 loop spans 13 amino acids. The germline V gene has CDR1 SQVTM and CDR2 ANQGSEA. V was pared by 7 bases and J by 7 bases, with 8 bases of the junction left unmatched. These data are taken from a study of cytomegalovirus exposure and HLA in healthy donors. Notes on the study in general: A later analysis found that most CMV-associated TCR beta chains appeared HLA-restricted. Under 20,000 TCR beta sequences were associated with HLA alleles at 0.05 false discovery rate in a later analysis.

Healthy people donating bone marrow made up the donors. The TCR sequence derives from a female donor in good health and CMV-seronegative. V gene TRBV29-1 combines with J gene TRBJ2-1; 9 bases are shared with TRBD1. What was sequenced was PBMCs. The CDR3, as DNA: TGCAGCGGGGGGGGGACAGGGCTGAATGAGCAGTTCTTC. It translates to CSGGGTGLNEQFF.